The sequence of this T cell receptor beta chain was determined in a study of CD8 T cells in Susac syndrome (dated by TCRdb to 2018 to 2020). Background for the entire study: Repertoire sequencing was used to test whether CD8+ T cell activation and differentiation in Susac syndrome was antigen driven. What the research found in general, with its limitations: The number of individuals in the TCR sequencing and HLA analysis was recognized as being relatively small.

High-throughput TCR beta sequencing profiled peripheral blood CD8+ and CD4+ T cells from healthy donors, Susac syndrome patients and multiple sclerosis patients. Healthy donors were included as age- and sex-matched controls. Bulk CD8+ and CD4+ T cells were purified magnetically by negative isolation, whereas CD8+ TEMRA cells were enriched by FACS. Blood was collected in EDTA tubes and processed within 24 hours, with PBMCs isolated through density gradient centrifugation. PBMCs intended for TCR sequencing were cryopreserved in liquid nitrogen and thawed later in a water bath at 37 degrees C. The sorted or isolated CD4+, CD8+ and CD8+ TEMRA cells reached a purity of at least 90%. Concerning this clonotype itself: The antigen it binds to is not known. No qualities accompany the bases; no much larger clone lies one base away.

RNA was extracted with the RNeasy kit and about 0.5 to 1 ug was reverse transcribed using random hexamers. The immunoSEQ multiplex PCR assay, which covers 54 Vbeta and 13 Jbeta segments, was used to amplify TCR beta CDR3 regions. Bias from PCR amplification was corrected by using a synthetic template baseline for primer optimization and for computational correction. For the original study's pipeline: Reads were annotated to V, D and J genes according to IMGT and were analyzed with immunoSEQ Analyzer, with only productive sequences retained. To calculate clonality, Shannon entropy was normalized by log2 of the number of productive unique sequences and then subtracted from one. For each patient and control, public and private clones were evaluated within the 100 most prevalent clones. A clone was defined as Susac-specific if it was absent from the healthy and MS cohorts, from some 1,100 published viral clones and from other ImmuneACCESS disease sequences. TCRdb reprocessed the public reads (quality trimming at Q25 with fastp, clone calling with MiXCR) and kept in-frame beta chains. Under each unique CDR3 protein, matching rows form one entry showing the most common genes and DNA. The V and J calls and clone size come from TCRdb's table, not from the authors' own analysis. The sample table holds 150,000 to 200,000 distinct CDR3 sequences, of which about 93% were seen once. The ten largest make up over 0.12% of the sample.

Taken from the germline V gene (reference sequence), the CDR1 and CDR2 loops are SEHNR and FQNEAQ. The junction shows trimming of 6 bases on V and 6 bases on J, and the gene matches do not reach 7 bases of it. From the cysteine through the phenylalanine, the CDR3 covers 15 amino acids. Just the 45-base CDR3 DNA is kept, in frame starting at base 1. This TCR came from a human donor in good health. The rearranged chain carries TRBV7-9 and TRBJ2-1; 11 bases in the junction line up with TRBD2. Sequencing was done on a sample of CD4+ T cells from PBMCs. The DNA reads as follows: TGTGCCAGCAGGCCTCTAGCGGGGGGCCGCAATGAGCAGTTCTTC. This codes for CASRPLAGGRNEQFF. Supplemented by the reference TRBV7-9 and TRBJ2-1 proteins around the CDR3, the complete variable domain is DTGVSQNPRHKITKRGQNVTFRCDPISEHNRLYWYRQTLGQGPEFLTYFQNEAQLEKSRLLSDRFSAERPKGSFSTLEIQRTEQGDSAMYLCASRPLAGGRNEQFFGPGTRLTVL.